Shown below are 29 T cell receptor beta chains from a single sample sequenced in a study of T cells after yellow fever vaccination. TCRdb itself ran the 5' RACE reads through MiXCR, one entry per CDR3 protein. The repertoire consists of roughly 310,000 distinct CDR3 sequences, with 8.5% to 9% occurring once and the leading ten covering approximately 18%. Here the sequenced sample was PBMCs, taken on the day of the first yellow fever vaccination. The receptors come from a man aged 18 to 30 who received the YFV17D yellow fever vaccine.

Ten or more counts support this clonotype. DNA of the CDR3: TGTGCCAGCAGTGATCCTGGACAAGAGACCCAGTACTTC. This sequence encodes CASSDPGQETQYF. J is TRBJ2-5 and V is TRBV25-1; no clear D. Trimming shortened V by 3 bases and J by 2 bases, and 7 bases separated the two germline ends. From germline, CDR1 is MGHDK and CDR2 SYGVNS. The CDR3 has 13 residues.

CDR3 nucleotide sequence: TGCGCCAGCAGCTTTCGCCCGGACGGGGCCAACGTCCTGACTTTC. Translating it yields CASSFRPDGANVLTF. This chain uses TRBV5-1 with TRBJ2-6; D not resolved. Trimming took off 2 bases at V and 4 bases at J, with 10 bases between the two ends. CDR3 length equals 15 residues. Germline lookup yields CDR1 SGHRS and CDR2 YFSETQ.

As DNA, the CDR3 is TGCAGCGTTAATCTAGCGGGGGTAACAGATACGCAGTATTTT. Protein: CSVNLAGVTDTQYF. This chain connects TRBV29-1 to TRBJ2-3; TRBD2 agrees at 10 bases. The CDR3 runs to 14 residues. After removal of 5 bases from V and 3 bases from J, the junction contained 5 bases not matched to a gene. Germline V gene lookup returns CDR1 SQVTM and CDR2 ANQGSEA.

This clonotype has more than one count but fewer than ten. This chain links TRBV27 with TRBJ1-2, with no clear D. Trimming stripped 5 bases from V and 7 bases from J, with 23 bases between. Per germline, CDR1 MNHEY and CDR2 SMNVEV (reference sequence). This CDR3 has 16 residues. CDR3 amino acids: CASSPFLEAATIGYTF. The CDR3 DNA reads TGTGCCAGCAGTCCTTTTTTGGAGGCTGCTACTATTGGCTACACCTTC.

The gene calls are TRBV5-1 and TRBJ2-1; TRBD2 agrees at 12 bases. Germline CDR1 is SGHRS and CDR2 is YFSETQ. V lost 4 bases to trimming and J lost 10 bases; unmatched junction nucleotides: 9. The length of the CDR3 is 15 residues. This CDR3 reads CASSPLAGGPGEQFF. In DNA form, the CDR3 reads TGCGCCAGCAGCCCCCTAGCGGGGGGGCCGGGGGAGCAGTTCTTC.

This clonotype was detected only a few times. The rearrangement joins TRBV5-1 to TRBJ2-5, with TRBD2 matching 10 bases. This CDR3 contains 17 residues. Germline V gene lookup returns CDR1 SGHRS and CDR2 YFSETQ. J gave up 1 base and V 0 bases, and 6 bases lay outside the gene matches. In DNA form, the CDR3 reads TGCGCCAGCAGCTTGGGGCTAGCGGGGGTCACCCAAGAGACCCAGTACTTC. Translating it yields CASSLGLAGVTQETQYF.

The chain has TRBV7-9 and TRBJ2-5; 10 bases fit TRBD1. The CDR3 runs to 15 residues. Trimming at V came to 5 bases and at J to 5 bases, leaving 8 bases not matched to a gene. Looked up from germline, CDR1 is SEHNR and CDR2 is FQNEAQ (reference sequence). This CDR3 is CASSIGTGEGETQYF. CDR3 nucleotide sequence: TGTGCCAGCAGCATCGGGACAGGGGAGGGCGAGACCCAGTACTTC.

This clonotype was detected only a few times. V gene TRBV4-3 combines with J gene TRBJ2-4, with 11 bases lining up with TRBD1. CDR1 LGHNA and CDR2 YSLEER come from the germline V gene. After removal of 1 base from V and 0 bases from J, the junction contained 11 bases not matched to a gene. CDR3 length: 20 residues. The CDR3, as DNA: TGCGCCAGCAGCCAAGTTTGGGGACAGGGGGAAGTCCTAGCCAAAAACATTCAGTACTTC. It translates to CASSQVWGQGEVLAKNIQYF.

The V gene is TRBV7-8, the J gene TRBJ2-5; TRBD1 is a possible D gene (5 bases). Trimming took off 1 base at V and 5 bases at J, with 14 bases between the two ends. The germline V gene encodes CDR1 SGHVS and CDR2 FQNEAQ. The CDR3 is 15 amino acids. The CDR3 sequence is CASSLVGAFGETQYF. CDR3 DNA: TGTGCCAGCAGCTTAGTTGGGGCCTTTGGGGAGACCCAGTACTTC.

This chain's CDR3 is CASSQVWSGGDTQYF. For the CDR3, the DNA is TGCGCCAGCAGCCAAGTCTGGTCGGGGGGAGATACGCAGTATTTT. The chain uses TRBV4-3 and TRBJ2-3, with 7 bases that match TRBD2. J gave up 5 bases and V 1 base, and 6 bases lay outside the gene matches. Germline V lookup: CDR1 LGHNA, CDR2 YSLEER. The CDR3 is made up of 15 amino acids.

For the CDR3, the DNA is TGCGCCAGCAGCCAAGTCGTCGGCAGGGTTGGAAACACCATATATTTT. Amino acid sequence: CASSQVVGRVGNTIYF. The V call is TRBV4-1, the J call TRBJ1-3; maybe TRBD1 (5 bases). In germline, CDR1 is MGHRA, CDR2 YSYEKL. The CDR3 covers 16 residues. V dropped 1 base and J dropped 3 bases, with 13 bases sitting between them.

A few counts support this clonotype. The chain is built from TRBV3-1 and TRBJ2-5, with 8 bases identical to TRBD2. The CDR3 is made up of 17 amino acids. J was trimmed by 1 base and V by 5 bases; bases with no gene match: 12. Germline-derived CDR1 and CDR2 are LGHDT and YNNKEL (reference sequence). In DNA, the CDR3 is TGTGCCAGCAGCGGGGACGGGGGGGCCCCGGGCCAAGAGACCCAGTACTTC. Translated: CASSGDGGAPGQETQYF.

The CDR3 nucleotides are TGTGCCAGCAGGGTTGACAGGGGCGGCCACAATGAGCAGTTCTTC. Protein product: CASRVDRGGHNEQFF. The V and J genes are TRBV2 and TRBJ2-1; TRBD1 aligns across 8 bases. Germline CDR1 and CDR2: SNHLY and FYNNEI. Trimming took 6 bases from V and 5 from J; bases not matched to a gene: 9. This CDR3 has 15 residues.

This clonotype has a count of ten or more. The chain links TRBV7-3 to TRBJ2-1; maybe TRBD1 (5 bases). The CDR3 consists of 13 residues. Germline CDR1 is SGHTA and CDR2 is FQGTGA. Trimming shortened V by 2 bases and J by 7 bases, and 9 bases separated the two germline ends. CDR3: CASSLQPGNEQFF. In DNA, the CDR3 is TGTGCCAGCAGCTTACAACCAGGGAATGAGCAGTTCTTC.

This clonotype was seen at least ten times. The chain has TRBV12-3 or TRBV12-4 and TRBJ2-7; TRBD1 or TRBD2 may be the D gene (6 bases each). The ends were cut back, 1 base at V and 3 bases at J, with 13 bases in the middle. This CDR3 has 15 amino acids. The CDR3 coding sequence is TGTGCCAGCAGTTTAGTGGGTGGAGGGGGCTACGAGCAGTACTTC. Encoded protein: CASSLVGGGGYEQYF.

This clonotype has just a few counts. The genes are TRBV7-9 and TRBJ2-2; the D is unclear. CDR3 length: 16 amino acids. Looked up from germline, CDR1 is SEHNR and CDR2 is FQNEAQ (reference sequence). The V end lost 1 base, the J end lost 4 bases, and 13 bases lay between the germline ends. The CDR3 nucleotides are TGTGCCAGCAGCTTAGATCATTCGGTTGTCACCGGGGAGCTGTTTTTT. It is translated as CASSLDHSVVTGELFF.

This clonotype was recorded many times. The rearrangement uses TRBV3-1 and TRBJ1-3; D uncertain. Germline V gene sequence: CDR1 LGHDT, CDR2 YNNKEL (reference sequence). The CDR3 has 14 residues. V shed 3 bases and J shed 3 bases, with 9 bases lying between them. DNA of the CDR3: TGTGCCAGCAGCCATTGGAGGGATGGAAACACCATATATTTT. Residues: CASSHWRDGNTIYF.

The gene calls are TRBV12-3 or TRBV12-4 and TRBJ2-2; no definite D call. Trimming took 2 bases from V and 5 from J, leaving 9 bases between them. The CDR3 has 14 residues. CDR3 in amino acids: CASSLLQMTGELFF. CDR3 nucleotide sequence: TGTGCCAGCAGTTTATTACAAATGACCGGGGAGCTGTTTTTT.

This clonotype has at least ten counts. The chain couples TRBV30 to TRBJ2-3; the match to TRBD2 covers 9 bases. Germline loops: CDR1 GTSNPN, CDR2 SVGIG (reference sequence). V shed 3 bases and J 7 bases; nucleotides not matched to a gene: 5. CDR3 length: 13 residues. The CDR3 DNA reads TGTGCCTGGAGCGCGGGGGGGCCGTATACGCAGTATTTT. Its protein is CAWSAGGPYTQYF.

This clonotype showed up just a few times. This chain joins TRBV20-1 and TRBJ2-4; 7 bases line up with TRBD1. V shed 1 base and J 6 bases; nucleotides not matched to a gene: 6. CDR1 and CDR2 from the germline V gene are DFQATT and SNEGSKA (reference sequence). The CDR3 contains 14 residues. CDR3 bases: TGCAGTGCTAGAGGAGGGGACAGTGGAAACATTCAGTACTTC. As protein: CSARGGDSGNIQYF.

The chain uses TRBV29-1 and TRBJ2-7, with D hard to call. The length of the CDR3 is 11 residues. Between the trimmed V and J ends, which lost 6 bases and 4 bases, there was a span of 10 bases. The germline V gene has CDR1 SQVTM and CDR2 ANQGSEA. CDR3 region: CSVTDPYEQYV. CDR3 nucleotide sequence: TGCAGCGTGACCGATCCTTACGAGCAGTACGTC.

This clonotype has more than one count but fewer than ten. This chain uses TRBV7-2 with TRBJ2-3, with TRBD2 matching over 8 bases. The CDR3 has 18 amino acids. V trimming: 1 base; J trimming: 5 bases; junction bases outside the gene matches: 14. Germline assignment: CDR1 SGHTA and CDR2 FQGNSA. This chain's CDR3 is CASSLVRGGGGTIDTQYF. The CDR3 bases are TGTGCCAGCAGCTTAGTGCGGGGAGGCGGGGGGACTATAGATACGCAGTATTTT. Supplemented by reference TRBV7-2 and TRBJ2-3, the full variable domain reads GAGVSQSPSNKVTEKGKDVELRCDPISGHTALYWYRQSLGQGLEFLIYFQGNSAPDKSGLPSDRFSAERTGGSVSTLTIQRTQQEDSAVYLCASSLVRGGGGTIDTQYFGPGTRLTVL.

The chain is built from TRBV28 and TRBJ2-7; TRBD2 matches 7 bases. Unmatched junction bases numbered 11, after V lost 5 bases and J lost 4 bases. The CDR3 has 15 amino acids. Per germline, CDR1 MDHEN and CDR2 SYDVKM. CDR3 protein: CASSPPLGGLYEQYV. DNA for the CDR3: TGTGCCAGCAGTCCCCCGTTGGGGGGGTTATACGAGCAGTACGTC.

In this sample, this clonotype turned up a few times. The CDR3 bases are TGCGCCAGCAGCCAAGAACGCGGGTCCAACGAGCAGTACTTC. Protein: CASSQERGSNEQYF. This rearrangement joins TRBV4-1 to TRBJ2-7, with D tentatively TRBD2 (5 bases). The germline V gene has CDR1 MGHRA and CDR2 YSYEKL. Trimming cost V 0 bases and J 5 bases, with 11 bases left between them. The CDR3 contains 14 residues.

The chain links TRBV30 to TRBJ2-2, with 13 bases lining up with TRBD2. Trimming at V came to 0 bases and at J to 6 bases, leaving 1 base not matched to a gene. The CDR3 is made up of 15 amino acids. The germline V gene encodes CDR1 GTSNPN and CDR2 SVGIG (reference sequence). In DNA form, the CDR3 reads TGTGCCTGGAGTGTAGGACTAGCGGGGGCCGGGGAGCTGTTTTTT. This translates into CAWSVGLAGAGELFF.

This clonotype was recorded many times. V usage is TRBV10-3 and J usage is TRBJ1-1, with D possibly matching TRBD1 (5 bases). The CDR3 is 13 amino acids. Germline V gene lookup returns CDR1 ENHRY and CDR2 SYGVKD. The V end lost 4 bases, the J end lost 4 bases, and 10 bases lay between the germline ends. In DNA form, the CDR3 reads TGTGCCATCAGTGTCCCGGGGGTCACTGAAGCTTTCTTT. Its protein product is CAISVPGVTEAFF.

V usage is TRBV4-2 and J usage is TRBJ2-1; D is uncertain. The germline V gene encodes CDR1 LGHNA and CDR2 YNFKEQ. The germline V and J ends were trimmed by 3 bases and 10 bases, with 13 bases remaining between them. The CDR3 sequence is 13 residues long. The CDR3 nucleotides are TGTGCCAGCAGCCATGATGACGTCCTGGAGCAGTTCTTC. As protein: CASSHDDVLEQFF.

In this sample, this clonotype turned up many times. The V gene is TRBV25-1, the J gene TRBJ2-3; D is ambiguous. V was cut by 5 bases and J by 11 bases, with 11 bases left in between. The germline gives CDR1 MGHDK, CDR2 SYGVNS. The CDR3 runs 11 residues. Here the CDR3 DNA reads TGTGCCAGCAGTATCTACAGCCGGCAGTATTTT. Translating it yields CASSIYSRQYF.

This clonotype has ten or more counts. V is TRBV5-1 and J is TRBJ2-5; perhaps TRBD1 as D (6 bases). The germline V and J ends were trimmed by 0 bases and 2 bases, with 11 bases remaining between them. Germline lookup yields CDR1 SGHRS and CDR2 YFSETQ. The CDR3 has 15 residues. The CDR3 is CASSLAGHLQETQYF. As DNA, the CDR3 is TGCGCCAGCAGCTTGGCGGGACATCTTCAAGAGACCCAGTACTTC.